Presented here are 29 T cell receptor beta chains from one specimen sequenced in a study of blood T cells in healthy people across ages. Using a J-beta primer mix together with a sample-barcoded 5' primer, a second PCR was run for about 6 to 11 cycles. TCRdb recomputed calls from the 5' RACE reads with MiXCR, one row per CDR3 protein. The sample carries more than 900,000 distinct CDR3 sequences, 25% to 35% recorded once. A further study also used this sample, focusing on T cells of mothers and their children.

The sequenced sample was blood. Receptors were obtained from a woman aged 40-49 years in good health.

This clonotype was seen only a few times. The chain joins TRBV7-2 to TRBJ2-5; TRBD1 or TRBD2 may be the D gene (5 bases each). The length of the CDR3 is 17 residues. The germline V gene has CDR1 SGHTA and CDR2 FQGNSA. Trimming removed 1 base from V and 6 bases from J, with 21 bases in between. The CDR3 DNA is TGTGCCAGCAGCTTAGTCGGGGACGCCGTTCCTCCCAAGACCCAGTACTTC. Its protein product is CASSLVGDAVPPKTQYF.

The rearrangement joins TRBV2 to TRBJ1-3; possibly TRBD1 for D (6 bases). Germline CDR1 reads SNHLY; CDR2 reads FYNNEI. V was cut by 6 bases and J by 3 bases, with 12 bases left in between. The CDR3 has 14 residues. CDR3 DNA sequence: TGTGCCAGCAGACAGGGAGGGTTTGGAAACACCATATATTTT. This codes for CASRQGGFGNTIYF.

This clonotype was detected only a few times. The V call is TRBV20-1, the J call TRBJ2-1; 16 bases match TRBD2. Germline V lookup: CDR1 DFQATT, CDR2 SNEGSKA (reference sequence). The ends lost 4 bases at V and 5 bases at J; junction bases unmatched: 5. The CDR3 consists of 16 residues. CDR3 DNA sequence: TGCAGTGCTATGGGACTAGCGGGGGGGCCTAACAATGAGCAGTTCTTC. Its protein is CSAMGLAGGPNNEQFF.

In this sample, this clonotype turned up a few times. The chain recombines TRBV4-1 with TRBJ2-6, with TRBD1 matching 7 bases. Germline values: CDR1 MGHRA, CDR2 YSYEKL. The trim removed 0 bases at V and 0 bases at J, leaving 8 bases unmatched. This CDR3 is 19 amino acids long. DNA of the CDR3: TGCGCCAGCAGCCAAGATCGTGGACAGGTGTACTCTGGGGCCAACGTCCTGACTTTC. This encodes CASSQDRGQVYSGANVLTF.

This chain joins TRBV7-2 and TRBJ1-2; D unclear. The CDR3 extends over 13 amino acids. Germline loops: CDR1 SGHTA, CDR2 FQGNSA. V shed 4 bases and J shed 6 bases, with 12 bases lying between them. The CDR3 DNA is TGTGCCAGCAGCTGGCGGGGAGAAGATGGCTACACCTTC. It codes for CASSWRGEDGYTF. The variable domain in full, with the rest retrieved from reference TRBV7-2 and TRBJ1-2, is GAGVSQSPSNKVTEKGKDVELRCDPISGHTALYWYRQSLGQGLEFLIYFQGNSAPDKSGLPSDRFSAERTGGSVSTLTIQRTQQEDSAVYLCASSWRGEDGYTFGSGTRLTVV.

This clonotype has only a few counts. The chain uses TRBV7-8 and TRBJ2-4; 10 bases align to TRBD1. Per germline, CDR1 SGHVS and CDR2 FQNEAQ. V was pared by 0 bases and J by 0 bases, with 17 bases of the junction left unmatched. The CDR3 spans 22 residues. CDR3: CASSLAEIAGTGDPIAKNIQYF. DNA of the CDR3: TGTGCCAGCAGCTTAGCCGAGATTGCCGGGACAGGGGATCCGATAGCCAAAAACATTCAGTACTTC.

This clonotype came up a few times. V usage is TRBV28 and J usage is TRBJ2-7; the D call may be TRBD1 or TRBD2 (6 bases each). The ends were cut back, 3 bases at V and 5 bases at J, with 17 bases in the middle. Germline CDR1 is MDHEN and CDR2 is SYDVKM. The CDR3 contains 15 residues. The CDR3 nucleotides read TGTGCCAGCAGTTTTTTGGGGGGCGCATCCCACGAGCAGTACTTC. Residues: CASSFLGGASHEQYF.

This sequence joins TRBV30 and TRBJ1-2; a weak D match, TRBD1 (5 bases). The CDR3 runs to 14 residues. Germline V gene lookup returns CDR1 GTSNPN and CDR2 SVGIG (reference sequence). With 2 bases removed from V and 5 bases from J, the gap between germline ends came to 15 bases. CDR3 loop: CAWSREGDSYGYTF. The DNA of the CDR3 is TGTGCCTGGAGTAGGGAAGGGGATAGTTATGGCTACACCTTC. Full variable domain (outside the CDR3, taken from reference TRBV30 and TRBJ1-2): SQTIHQWPATLVQPVGSPLSLECTVEGTSNPNLYWYRQAAGRGLQLLFYSVGIGQISSEVPQNLSASRPQDRQFILSSKKLLLSDSGFYLCAWSREGDSYGYTFGSGTRLTVV.

On this clonotype: A much larger clone is a single base away; this may be a read error. The V gene is TRBV28, the J gene TRBJ2-5, with a possible D match to TRBD1 (5 bases). Trimming removed 4 bases from V and 10 bases from J, with 13 bases in between. Germline values: CDR1 MDHEN, CDR2 SYDVKM. This CDR3 has 12 residues. The CDR3 region is CASSSGSQGQYF. CDR3 nucleotide sequence: TGTGCCAGCAGTTCCGGGTCCCAGGGCCAGTACTTC. Looking up the rest from reference TRBV28 and TRBJ2-5 gives the full variable domain: DVKVTQSSRYLVKRTGEKVFLECVQDMDHENMFWYRQDPGLGLRLIYFSYDVKMKEKGDIPEGYSVSREKKERFSLILESASTNQTSMYLCASSSGSQGQYFGPGTRLLVL.

The chain links TRBV5-1 to TRBJ2-4; D unclear. The CDR3 is 13 residues long. The V gene's germline CDR1 is SGHRS and CDR2 YFSETQ. V dropped 4 bases and J dropped 13 bases, with 18 bases sitting between them. CDR3 sequence: CASSARPTDEQYF. The CDR3 nucleotides are TGCGCCAGCAGCGCCAGGCCTACCGATGAACAGTACTTC.

The J gene is TRBJ2-1, the V gene TRBV4-3; possibly TRBD1 for D (6 bases). Per germline, CDR1 LGHNA and CDR2 YSLEER. V was pared by 4 bases and J by 10 bases, with 17 bases between. The CDR3 consists of 14 residues. CDR3 bases: TGCGCCAGCAGCCCCCTAAGGGGGAAATACGAGCAGTTCTTC. Translating it yields CASSPLRGKYEQFF.

This clonotype was detected only a few times. V usage is TRBV7-2 and J usage is TRBJ2-3; no firm D call. The germline V gene has CDR1 SGHTA and CDR2 FQGNSA. CDR3 length: 14 amino acids. Trimming removed 1 base from V and 4 bases from J, with 9 bases in between. The CDR3: CASSLERAPDTQYF. Here the CDR3 DNA reads TGTGCCAGCAGCTTAGAACGGGCTCCAGATACGCAGTATTTT.

The chain has TRBV5-1 and TRBJ2-1, with D unresolved. Germline V gene sequence: CDR1 SGHRS, CDR2 YFSETQ. The CDR3 length is 16 residues. The V end lost 1 base, the J end lost 1 base, and 12 bases lay between the germline ends. The CDR3 DNA sequence: TGCGCCAGCAGCTTGAGAACAGTTAGTTCCTACAATGAGCAGTTCTTC. Translation gives CASSLRTVSSYNEQFF.

With regard to this clonotype: This clone may be a read error of a much larger clone one base away. The gene calls are TRBV2 and TRBJ2-4, with TRBD1 matching 7 bases. TRBJ2-7 explains the end of the DNA better; the J call may be wrong. CDR1 and CDR2 from the germline V gene are SNHLY and FYNNEI. CDR3 length equals 13 residues. The CDR3 region is CANNAQGAYEQYF. The CDR3 nucleotides read TGTGCCAACAATGCGCAGGGGGCCTACGAGCAGTACTTC.

In this sample, this clonotype turned up a few times. Germline is not matched at one junction end, which may reflect a read error. The rearrangement links TRBV7-2 to TRBJ2-7, with D possibly being TRBD1 (6 bases). The CDR3 length is 13 residues. The V gene's germline CDR1 is SGHTA and CDR2 FQGNSA. The CDR3 bases are TGTGCCAGCAACTTAGGCTCAGGGGCCGAGCAGTACTTC. Protein sequence: CASNLGSGAEQYF.

This clonotype was found many times. This rearrangement joins TRBV15 to TRBJ1-2; no firm D call. There are 15 residues in the CDR3. V was pared by 0 bases and J by 4 bases, with 12 bases between. Looked up from germline, CDR1 is LNHNV and CDR2 is YYDKDF (reference sequence). CDR3 region: CATSRDRGQFYGYTF. The CDR3 coding sequence is TGTGCCACCAGCAGAGATCGAGGGCAGTTCTATGGCTACACCTTC.

This clonotype was observed at least ten times. The chain combines TRBV12-5 with TRBJ2-1, with 7 nucleotides matching TRBD2. Germline V gives CDR1 LGHNT, CDR2 FRNRAP. The V and J ends lost 6 bases and 7 bases, in that order; junction bases with no gene match: 6. This CDR3 is 13 amino acids long. The CDR3 DNA reads as TGTGCTAGTGGGGGGACTACTCTTAATGAGCAGTTCTTC. This gives the protein CASGGTTLNEQFF.

This chain uses TRBV3-1 with TRBJ2-3; 8 positions match TRBD2. Trimming took 1 base from V and 3 from J; bases not matched to a gene: 12. The CDR3 sequence is 18 residues long. CDR1 and CDR2 (germline): LGHDT, YNNKEL (reference sequence). CDR3 DNA: TGTGCCAGCAGCCAAGCTGGGCAGTTAGCGGGGAGGACAGATACGCAGTATTTT. Translation gives CASSQAGQLAGRTDTQYF.

As to this clonotype: A read error may explain this, as a much larger clone is one base away. The genes are TRBV4-1 and TRBJ2-5; D might be TRBD1 or TRBD2, each matching 6 bases. The J call may be incorrect, as the DNA end agrees better with TRBJ2-7. The CDR3 length is 15 residues. Germline V CDR1 and CDR2: MGHRA, YSYEKL. The CDR3 bases are TGCGCCAGCAGCCAAGGTCTGGAGGGGGTGGGCGAGCAGTACTTC. Its translation: CASSQGLEGVGEQYF.

This clonotype occurred a few times. The rearrangement joins TRBV2 to TRBJ1-4; weak D call: TRBD1 (5 bases). This CDR3 spans 12 amino acids. V was shortened by 6 bases and J by 8 bases, with 10 bases between the two germline ends. Germline CDR1 and CDR2: SNHLY and FYNNEI. CDR3 bases: TGTGCCAGCAGCGCGGGGGGGGAAAAACTGTTTTTT. The encoded protein is CASSAGGEKLFF.

Many counts were recorded for this clonotype. This chain uses TRBV20-1 with TRBJ1-2, with TRBD1 identical over 8 bases. The V gene's germline CDR1 is DFQATT and CDR2 SNEGSKA (reference sequence). The CDR3 runs to 15 residues. With 6 bases clipped from V and 4 bases from J, the junction kept 13 bases outside the gene matches. CDR3 sequence reads: CSAGRLAGGVYGYTF. The DNA for the CDR3 is TGCAGTGCCGGGCGGTTGGCAGGGGGCGTCTATGGCTACACCTTC.

The rearrangement uses TRBV28 and TRBJ1-2; D not certain. In germline, CDR1 is MDHEN, CDR2 SYDVKM. Trimming removed 7 bases from V and 4 bases from J, with 13 bases in between. The CDR3 spans 13 residues. Here the CDR3 DNA reads TGTGCCAGCACGCCCGGGTCTTCCTATGGCTACACCTTC. It translates to CASTPGSSYGYTF.

At least ten counts were recorded for this clonotype. The rearrangement uses TRBV7-2 and TRBJ2-5, with D hard to call. The CDR3 has 16 residues. V gave up 3 bases and J gave up 5 bases, with 19 bases separating them. The germline V gene encodes CDR1 SGHTA and CDR2 FQGNSA. As DNA, the CDR3 is TGTGCCAGCAGCTTTCCGACACCAAAAGTTTTGGAGACCCAGTACTTC. Translating gives CASSFPTPKVLETQYF.

This clonotype has a handful of counts. The chain couples TRBV13 to TRBJ1-1; D gene unclear. Germline CDR1 is PRHDT and CDR2 is FYEKMQ (reference sequence). The length of the CDR3 is 14 residues. V lost 3 bases to trimming and J lost 1 base, with 9 bases between them. In DNA form, the CDR3 reads TGTGCCAGCAGCTTTGAAGACAAGAACACTGAAGCTTTCTTT. This translates into CASSFEDKNTEAFF.

This clonotype has just a few counts. The chain combines TRBV6-5 with TRBJ2-5; TRBD1 agrees at 7 bases. CDR1 is MNHEY and CDR2 is SVGAGI in the germline V gene. The CDR3 is 14 amino acids. V gave up 5 bases and J gave up 5 bases; unmatched junction bases: 8. The CDR3 region has the DNA TGTGCCAGCAGTCAAGGGACAGTATGGGAGACCCAGTACTTC. Translating it yields CASSQGTVWETQYF.

This clonotype was counted between two and nine times. This chain joins TRBV4-1 and TRBJ2-7; 10 bases match TRBD1. J lost 4 bases, V lost 1 base, and 7 bases had no gene match. The V gene's germline CDR1 is MGHRA and CDR2 YSYEKL. The CDR3 has 16 residues. The CDR3: CASSQVQDRGGYEQYF. The CDR3 DNA follows: TGCGCCAGCAGCCAAGTTCAGGACAGGGGGGGGTACGAGCAGTACTTC.

The chain employs TRBV28 and TRBJ1-2, with a weak D call TRBD1 (6 bases). CDR1 MDHEN and CDR2 SYDVKM come from the germline V gene. The length of the CDR3 is 14 residues. Trimming removed 3 bases from V and 7 bases from J, with 15 bases in between. As DNA, the CDR3 is TGTGCCAGCAGTTTGTTCCAGGGGACCTTTGGCTACACCTTC. Translating gives CASSLFQGTFGYTF.

Details on this clonotype: A much larger clone lies a single base off, so this may be a read error. The rearrangement links TRBV6-5 to TRBJ1-5; 8 bases fit TRBD1. The CDR3 spans 14 residues. The germline gives CDR1 MNHEY, CDR2 SVGAGI. As DNA, the CDR3 is TGTACCAGCAGTTACGACAGGGGAGGCCAGCCCCAGCATTTT. It is translated as CTSSYDRGGQPQHF.

This clonotype was picked up a small number of times. The gene calls are TRBV5-1 and TRBJ2-5, with 8 bases that match TRBD2. The V and J ends lost 1 base and 3 bases, in that order; junction bases with no gene match: 5. Germline loops: CDR1 SGHRS, CDR2 YFSETQ. The CDR3 totals 15 residues. CDR3 DNA sequence: TGCGCCAGCAGCTTGTCCAGCGGGGGAGAAGAGACCCAGTACTTC. Its translation is CASSLSSGGEETQYF.